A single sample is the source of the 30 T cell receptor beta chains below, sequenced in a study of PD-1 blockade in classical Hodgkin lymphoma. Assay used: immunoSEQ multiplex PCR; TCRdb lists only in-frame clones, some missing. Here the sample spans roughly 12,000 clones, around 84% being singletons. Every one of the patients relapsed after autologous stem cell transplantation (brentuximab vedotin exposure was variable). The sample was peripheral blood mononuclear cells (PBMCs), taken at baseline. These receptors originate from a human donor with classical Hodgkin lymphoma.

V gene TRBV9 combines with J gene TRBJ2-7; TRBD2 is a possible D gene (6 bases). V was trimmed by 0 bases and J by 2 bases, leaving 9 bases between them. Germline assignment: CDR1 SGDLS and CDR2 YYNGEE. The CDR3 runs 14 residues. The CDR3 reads CASSVAGVPYEQYF. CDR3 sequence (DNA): TGTGCCAGCAGCGTAGCGGGAGTGCCCTACGAGCAGTACTTC.

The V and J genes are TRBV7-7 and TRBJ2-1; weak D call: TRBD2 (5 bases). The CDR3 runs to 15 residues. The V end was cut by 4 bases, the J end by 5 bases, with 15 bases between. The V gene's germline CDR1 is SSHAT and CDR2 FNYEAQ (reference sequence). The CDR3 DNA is TGTGCCAGCAGCTCCGGTCAGGCTAGCCACAATGAGCAGTTCTTC. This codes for CASSSGQASHNEQFF.

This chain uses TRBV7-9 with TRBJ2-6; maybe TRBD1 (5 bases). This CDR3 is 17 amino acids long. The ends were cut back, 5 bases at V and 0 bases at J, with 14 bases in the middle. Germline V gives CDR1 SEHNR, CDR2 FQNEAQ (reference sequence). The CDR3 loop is CASSSASRGSGANVLTF. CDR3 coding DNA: TGTGCCAGCAGCAGCGCGTCTAGGGGCTCTGGGGCCAACGTCCTGACTTTC.

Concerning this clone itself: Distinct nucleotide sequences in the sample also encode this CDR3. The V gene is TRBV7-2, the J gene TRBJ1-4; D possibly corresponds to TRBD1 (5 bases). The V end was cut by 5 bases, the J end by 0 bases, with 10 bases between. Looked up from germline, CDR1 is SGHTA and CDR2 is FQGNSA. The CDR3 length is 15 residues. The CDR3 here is CASSPGDATNEKLFF. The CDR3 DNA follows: TGTGCCAGCAGCCCGGGGGATGCAACTAATGAAAAACTGTTTTTT.

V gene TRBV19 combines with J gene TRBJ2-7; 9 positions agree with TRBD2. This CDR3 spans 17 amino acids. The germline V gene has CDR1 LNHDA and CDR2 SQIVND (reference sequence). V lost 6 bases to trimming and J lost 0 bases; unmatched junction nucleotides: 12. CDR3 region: CASSRLAVVPFSYEQYF. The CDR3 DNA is TGTGCCAGTAGCCGACTAGCGGTCGTTCCTTTCTCCTACGAGCAGTACTTC.

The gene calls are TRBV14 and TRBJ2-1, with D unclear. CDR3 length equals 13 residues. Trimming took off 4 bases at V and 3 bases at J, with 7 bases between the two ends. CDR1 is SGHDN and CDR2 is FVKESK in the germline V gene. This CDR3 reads CASSRSLYNEQFF. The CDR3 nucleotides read TGTGCCAGCAGCCGATCCCTCTACAATGAGCAGTTCTTC.

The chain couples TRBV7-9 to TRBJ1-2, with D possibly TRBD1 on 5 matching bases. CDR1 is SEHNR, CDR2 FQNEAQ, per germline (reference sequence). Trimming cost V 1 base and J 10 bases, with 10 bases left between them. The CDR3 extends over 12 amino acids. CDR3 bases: TGTGCCAGCAGCTTAGTTGGGGGTATCTACACCTTC. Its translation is CASSLVGGIYTF.

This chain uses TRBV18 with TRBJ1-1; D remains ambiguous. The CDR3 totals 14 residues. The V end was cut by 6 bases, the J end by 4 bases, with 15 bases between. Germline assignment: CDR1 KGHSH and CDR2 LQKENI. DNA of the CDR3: TGTGCCAGCTCCCCGACAAGGGCGAGCACTGAAGCTTTCTTT. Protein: CASSPTRASTEAFF.

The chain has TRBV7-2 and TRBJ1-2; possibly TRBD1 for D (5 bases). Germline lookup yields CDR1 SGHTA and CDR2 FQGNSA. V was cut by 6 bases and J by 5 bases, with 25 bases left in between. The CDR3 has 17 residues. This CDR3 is CASRQIGTGLLVYGYTF. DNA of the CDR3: TGTGCCAGCAGGCAGATCGGGACGGGCCTTTTGGTGTATGGCTACACCTTC.

CDR3 coding DNA: TGCGCCAGCAGCCAAGAAGGGACTACTTACACAGATACGCAGTATTTT. This gives the protein CASSQEGTTYTDTQYF. The chain has TRBV4-1 and TRBJ2-3; TRBD2 agrees at 7 bases. This CDR3 comprises 16 residues. CDR1 is MGHRA and CDR2 is YSYEKL in the germline V gene. J gave up 2 bases and V 0 bases, and 5 bases lay outside the gene matches.

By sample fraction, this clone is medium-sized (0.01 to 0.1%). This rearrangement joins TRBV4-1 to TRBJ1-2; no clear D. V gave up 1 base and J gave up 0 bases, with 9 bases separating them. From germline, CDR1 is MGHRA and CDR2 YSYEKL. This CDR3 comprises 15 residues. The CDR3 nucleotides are TGCGCCAGCAGCCAAGCACCCGTCCCTAACTATGGCTACACCTTC. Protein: CASSQAPVPNYGYTF.

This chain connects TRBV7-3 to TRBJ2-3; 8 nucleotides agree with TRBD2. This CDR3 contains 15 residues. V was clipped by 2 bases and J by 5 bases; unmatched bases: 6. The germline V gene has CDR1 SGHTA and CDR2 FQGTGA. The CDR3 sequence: CASSLAGGAGDTQYF. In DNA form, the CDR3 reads TGTGCCAGCAGCTTAGCCGGGGGGGCAGGAGATACGCAGTATTTT.

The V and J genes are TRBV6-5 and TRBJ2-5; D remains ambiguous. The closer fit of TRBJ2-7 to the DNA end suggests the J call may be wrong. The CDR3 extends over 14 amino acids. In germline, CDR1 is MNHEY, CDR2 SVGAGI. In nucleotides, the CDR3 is TGTGCCAGCAGTCTTCCCGGATTAAGTGGCGAGCAGTACTTC. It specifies CASSLPGLSGEQYF.

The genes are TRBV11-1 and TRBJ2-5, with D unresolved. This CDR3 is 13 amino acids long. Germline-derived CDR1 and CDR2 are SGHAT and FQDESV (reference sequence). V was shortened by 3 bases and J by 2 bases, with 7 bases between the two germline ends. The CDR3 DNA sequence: TGTGCCAGCAGCTTTGGGTCGCAAGAGACCCAGTACTTC. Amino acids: CASSFGSQETQYF. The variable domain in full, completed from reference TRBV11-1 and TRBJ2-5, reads EAEVAQSPRYKITEKSQAVAFWCDPISGHATLYWYRQILGQGPELLVQFQDESVVDDSQLPKDRFSAERLKGVDSTLKIQPAELGDSAMYLCASSFGSQETQYFGPGTRLLVL.

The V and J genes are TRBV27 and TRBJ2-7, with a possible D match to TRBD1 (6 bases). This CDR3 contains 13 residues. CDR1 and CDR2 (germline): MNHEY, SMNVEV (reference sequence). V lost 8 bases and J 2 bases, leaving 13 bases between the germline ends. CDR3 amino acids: CASGQGRPYEQYF. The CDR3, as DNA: TGTGCCAGCGGGCAGGGGCGACCCTACGAGCAGTACTTC.

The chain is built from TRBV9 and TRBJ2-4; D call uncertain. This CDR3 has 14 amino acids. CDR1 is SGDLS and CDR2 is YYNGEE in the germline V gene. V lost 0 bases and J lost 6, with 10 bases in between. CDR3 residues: CASSVEASLNIQYF. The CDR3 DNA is TGTGCCAGCAGCGTAGAGGCCAGTTTAAACATTCAGTACTTC.

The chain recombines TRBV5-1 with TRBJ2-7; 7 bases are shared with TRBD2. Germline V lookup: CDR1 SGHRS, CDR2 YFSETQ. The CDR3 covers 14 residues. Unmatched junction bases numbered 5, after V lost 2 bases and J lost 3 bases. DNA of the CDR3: TGCGCCAGCAGCTTCCGGGGAGGGATCTACGAGCAGTACTTC. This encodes CASSFRGGIYEQYF.

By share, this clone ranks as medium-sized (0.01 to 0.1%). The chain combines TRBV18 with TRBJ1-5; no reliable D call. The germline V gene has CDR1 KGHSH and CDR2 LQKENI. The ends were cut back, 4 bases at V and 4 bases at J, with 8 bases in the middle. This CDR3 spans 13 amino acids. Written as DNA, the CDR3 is TGTGCCAGCTCACAAGGGAATAATCAGCCCCAGCATTTT. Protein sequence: CASSQGNNQPQHF.

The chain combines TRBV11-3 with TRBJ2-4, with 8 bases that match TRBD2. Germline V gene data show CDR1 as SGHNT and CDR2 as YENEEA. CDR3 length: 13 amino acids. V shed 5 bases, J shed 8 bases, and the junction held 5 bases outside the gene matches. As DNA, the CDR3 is TGTGCCAGCAGCCCCGTCGGGGGGGACATTCAGTACTTC. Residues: CASSPVGGDIQYF.

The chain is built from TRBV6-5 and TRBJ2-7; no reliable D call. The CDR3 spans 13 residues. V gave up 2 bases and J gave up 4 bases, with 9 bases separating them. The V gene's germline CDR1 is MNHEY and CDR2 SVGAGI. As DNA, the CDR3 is TGTGCCAGCAGTTACGGCCCATCTTACGAGCAGTACTTC. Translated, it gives CASSYGPSYEQYF.

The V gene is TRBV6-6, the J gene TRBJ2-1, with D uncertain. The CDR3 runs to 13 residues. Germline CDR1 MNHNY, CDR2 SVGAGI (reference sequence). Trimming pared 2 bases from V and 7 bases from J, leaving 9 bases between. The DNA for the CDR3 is TGTGCCAGCAGTTACCCCATTAGGAATGAGCAGTTCTTC. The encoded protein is CASSYPIRNEQFF.

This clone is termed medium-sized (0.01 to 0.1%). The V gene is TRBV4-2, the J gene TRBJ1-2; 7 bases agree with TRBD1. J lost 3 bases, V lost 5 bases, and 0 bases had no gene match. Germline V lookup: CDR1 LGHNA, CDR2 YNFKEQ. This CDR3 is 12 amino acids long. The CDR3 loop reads CASSGQDYGYTF. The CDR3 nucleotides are TGTGCCAGCAGCGGACAGGACTATGGCTACACCTTC.

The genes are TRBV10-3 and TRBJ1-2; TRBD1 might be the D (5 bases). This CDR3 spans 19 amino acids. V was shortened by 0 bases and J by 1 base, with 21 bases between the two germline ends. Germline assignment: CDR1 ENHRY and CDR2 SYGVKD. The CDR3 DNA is TGTGCCATCAGTGAGTCGATAGGGGAGAGGCATAAGGGTAACTATGGCTACACCTTC. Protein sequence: CAISESIGERHKGNYGYTF.

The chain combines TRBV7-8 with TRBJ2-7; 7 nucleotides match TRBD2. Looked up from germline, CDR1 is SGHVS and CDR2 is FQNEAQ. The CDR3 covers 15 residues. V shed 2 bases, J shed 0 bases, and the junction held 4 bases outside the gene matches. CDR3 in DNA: TGTGCCAGCAGCTTACGGCCTAGCGGCTCCTACGAGCAGTACTTC. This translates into CASSLRPSGSYEQYF.

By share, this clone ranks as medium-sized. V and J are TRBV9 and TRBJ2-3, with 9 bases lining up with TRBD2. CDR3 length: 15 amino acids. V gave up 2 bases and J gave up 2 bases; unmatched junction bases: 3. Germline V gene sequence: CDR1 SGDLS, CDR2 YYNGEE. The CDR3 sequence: CASSVLAGPTDTQYF. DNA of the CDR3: TGTGCCAGCAGCGTCCTAGCGGGACCCACAGATACGCAGTATTTT.

The CDR3 sequence is CASSRDRGTYEQYF. The CDR3 nucleotides read TGCGCCAGCAGCCGGGATAGGGGCACCTACGAGCAGTACTTC. The chain has TRBV5-1 and TRBJ2-7, with D perhaps matching TRBD1 or TRBD2 (5 bases each). V lost 4 bases to trimming and J lost 2 bases, with 13 bases between them. This CDR3 region has 14 residues. Looked up from germline, CDR1 is SGHRS and CDR2 is YFSETQ.

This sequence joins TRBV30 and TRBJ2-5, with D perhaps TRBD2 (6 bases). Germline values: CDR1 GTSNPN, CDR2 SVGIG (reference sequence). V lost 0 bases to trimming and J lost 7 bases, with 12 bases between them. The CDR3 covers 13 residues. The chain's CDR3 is CAWSVSGEGTQYF. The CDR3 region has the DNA TGTGCCTGGAGTGTGTCGGGGGAAGGGACCCAGTACTTC.

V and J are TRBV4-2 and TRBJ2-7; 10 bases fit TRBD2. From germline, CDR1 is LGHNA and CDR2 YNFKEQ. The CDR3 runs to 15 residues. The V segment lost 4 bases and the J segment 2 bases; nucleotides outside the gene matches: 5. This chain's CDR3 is CASSPISGGTYEQYF. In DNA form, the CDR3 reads TGTGCCAGCAGCCCTATTAGCGGGGGGACCTACGAGCAGTACTTC.

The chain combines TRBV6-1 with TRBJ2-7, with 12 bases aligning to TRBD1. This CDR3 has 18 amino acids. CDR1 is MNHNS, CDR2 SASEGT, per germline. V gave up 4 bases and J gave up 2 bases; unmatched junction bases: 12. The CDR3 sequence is CASSGSGTGGSNPYEQYF. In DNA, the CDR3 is TGTGCCAGCAGTGGTTCCGGGACAGGGGGCTCAAACCCCTACGAGCAGTACTTC.

CDR3 residues: CASFLLVGPSTDTQYF. The CDR3 region has the DNA TGTGCCAGCTTTCTTCTTGTAGGTCCTAGCACAGATACGCAGTATTTT. V gene TRBV7-9 combines with J gene TRBJ2-3, with D unresolved. CDR3 length: 16 amino acids. Trimming took 8 bases from V and 0 from J, leaving 18 bases between them. CDR1 is SEHNR, CDR2 FQNEAQ, per germline (reference sequence).